This TCR beta chain comes out of a study of T-cell reconstitution after alpha-beta-depleted transplantation in children. Findings and caveats of the study: Reported findings indicate that, about two months after transplant, alpha-beta T cells came from several hundred expanded clones, which were derived from non-depleted graft cells.

Library preparation (for TCRbeta) was performed with unique molecular identifiers. TCRdb itself ran the PCR reads through MiXCR, one entry per CDR3 protein. The sample has 210,000 or so distinct CDR3 sequences, approximately 11% seen once. The CDR3 length is 11 residues. The germline V gene has CDR1 WSHSY and CDR2 SAAADI. This clonotype is labeled large. The antigen remains unidentified. A read error may account for a junction end that differs from germline. The starting material was PBMCs, obtained before TCRalphabeta/CD19-depleted stem cell transplant. This receptor was obtained from a child under two years old with acute myeloid leukemia, due to receive a stem cell transplant. The chain has TRBV10-2 and TRBJ2-5; D possibly corresponds to TRBD2 (5 bases). DNA for the CDR3: TGTGCCAGCTCAGAGGGAGAGACCCAGTACTTC. It encodes CASSEGETQYF.